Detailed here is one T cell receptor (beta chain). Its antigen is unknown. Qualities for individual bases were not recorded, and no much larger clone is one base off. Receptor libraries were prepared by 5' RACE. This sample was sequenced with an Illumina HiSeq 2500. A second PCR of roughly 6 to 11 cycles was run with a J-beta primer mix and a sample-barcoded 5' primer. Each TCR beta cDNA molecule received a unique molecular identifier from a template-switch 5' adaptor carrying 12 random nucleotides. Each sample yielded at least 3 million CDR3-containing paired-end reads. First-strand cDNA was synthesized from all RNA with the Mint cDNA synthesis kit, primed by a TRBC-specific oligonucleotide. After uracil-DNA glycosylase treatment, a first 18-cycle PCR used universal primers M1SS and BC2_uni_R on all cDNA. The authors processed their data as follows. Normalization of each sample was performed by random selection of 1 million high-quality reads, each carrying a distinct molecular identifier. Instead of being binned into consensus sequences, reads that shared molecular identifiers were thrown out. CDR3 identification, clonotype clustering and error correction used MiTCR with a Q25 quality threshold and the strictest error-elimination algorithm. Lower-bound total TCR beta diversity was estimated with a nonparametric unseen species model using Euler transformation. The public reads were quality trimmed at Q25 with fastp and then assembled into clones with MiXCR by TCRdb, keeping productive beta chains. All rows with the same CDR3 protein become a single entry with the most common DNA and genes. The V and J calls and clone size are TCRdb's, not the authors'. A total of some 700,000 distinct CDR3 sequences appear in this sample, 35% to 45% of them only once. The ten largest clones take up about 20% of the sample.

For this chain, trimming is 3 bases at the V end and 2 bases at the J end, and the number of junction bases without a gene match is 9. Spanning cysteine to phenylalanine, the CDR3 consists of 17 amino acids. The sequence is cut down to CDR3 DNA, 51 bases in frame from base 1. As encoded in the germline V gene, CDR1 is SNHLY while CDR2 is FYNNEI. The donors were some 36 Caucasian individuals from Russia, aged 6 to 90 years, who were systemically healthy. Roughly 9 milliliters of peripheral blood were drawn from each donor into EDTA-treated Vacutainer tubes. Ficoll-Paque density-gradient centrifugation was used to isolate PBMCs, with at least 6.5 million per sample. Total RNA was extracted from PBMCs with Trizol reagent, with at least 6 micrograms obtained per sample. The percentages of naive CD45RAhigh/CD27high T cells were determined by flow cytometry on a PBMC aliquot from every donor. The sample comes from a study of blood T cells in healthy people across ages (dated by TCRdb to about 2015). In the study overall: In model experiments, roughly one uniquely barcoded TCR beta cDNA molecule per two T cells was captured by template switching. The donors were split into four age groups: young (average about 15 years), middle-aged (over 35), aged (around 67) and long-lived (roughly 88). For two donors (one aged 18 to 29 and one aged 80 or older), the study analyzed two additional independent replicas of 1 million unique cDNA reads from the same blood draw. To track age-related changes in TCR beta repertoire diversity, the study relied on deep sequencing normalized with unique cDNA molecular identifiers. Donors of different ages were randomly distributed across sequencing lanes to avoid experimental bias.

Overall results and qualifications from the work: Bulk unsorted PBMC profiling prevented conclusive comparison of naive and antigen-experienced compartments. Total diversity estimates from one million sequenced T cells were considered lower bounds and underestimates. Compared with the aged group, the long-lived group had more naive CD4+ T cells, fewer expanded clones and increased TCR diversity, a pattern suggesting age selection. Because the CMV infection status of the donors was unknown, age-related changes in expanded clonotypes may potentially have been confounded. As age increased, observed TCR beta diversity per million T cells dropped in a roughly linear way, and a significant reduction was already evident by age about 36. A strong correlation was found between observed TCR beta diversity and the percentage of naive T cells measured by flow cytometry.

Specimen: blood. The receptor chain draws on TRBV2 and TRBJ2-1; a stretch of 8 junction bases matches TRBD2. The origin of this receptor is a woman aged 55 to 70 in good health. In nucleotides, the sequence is TGTGCCAGCAGTGACCTCCAATACGGGAGGGCCTACAATGAGCAGTTCTTC. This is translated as CASSDLQYGRAYNEQFF.